A selection of T cell receptor beta chains follows, all from one sample in a study of blood T cell repertoires in COVID-19. Here immunoSEQ multiplex PCR was the method, and the copy in TCRdb shows in-frame clones only, minus some. The sample records tens of thousands of clones, approximately 86% being singletons. The sequencing input was peripheral blood. These receptor sequences come from a man older than 75 with COVID-19, enrolled during active disease. Both conserved end residues are part of each CDR3. D genes are given only for firm matches. Size values are once, few and many counts, or a class for expanded clones, and some rows have none.

j_call,cdr3_length,clone_size,v_call,d_call,cdr3_aa,cdr3_nt
TRBJ1-1,13,.,TRBV19,.,CATEPLGRTEAFF,TGTGCCACCGAACCCCTGGGGAGGACTGAAGCTTTCTTT
TRBJ1-1,15,.,TRBV4-1,.,CASSQGGAGAGKSFF,TGCGCCAGCAGCCAGGGTGGGGCGGGTGCGGGAAAATCCTTCTTT
TRBJ1-4,14,.,TRBV3-1/TRBV3-2,.,CASSRRGNAEKLFF,TGTGCCAGCAGCCGCCGGGGAAATGCGGAAAAACTGTTTTTT
TRBJ1-4,14,.,TRBV9,TRBD1,CASSVTGANEKLFF,TGTGCCAGCAGCGTTACAGGGGCGAATGAAAAACTGTTTTTT
TRBJ1-2,11,.,TRBV20-1,.,CSAVRDYGYTF,TGCAGTGCCGTCCGGGACTATGGCTACACCTTC
TRBJ1-2,14,.,TRBV6-5,.,CASTTTRGPYGYTF,TGTGCCAGCACCACGACCAGGGGTCCCTATGGCTACACCTTC
TRBJ2-2,16,.,TRBV27,.,CASRSLRTGNTGELFF,TGTGCCAGCAGGAGCCTAAGAACAGGGAACACCGGGGAGCTGTTTTTT
TRBJ2-1,15,once,TRBV6-6,TRBD2,CASSSGGHTYNEQFF,TGTGCCAGCAGCAGCGGGGGGCACACCTACAATGAGCAGTTCTTC
TRBJ1-6,17,.,TRBV7-8,.,CASSLARRTELNSPLHF,TGTGCCAGCAGCTTAGCGCGGAGGACAGAACTAAATTCACCCCTCCACTTT
TRBJ1-5,15,.,TRBV7-2,TRBD1,CASSFQGGVGQPQHF,TGTGCCAGCAGCTTCCAGGGGGGTGTAGGACAGCCCCAGCATTTT
TRBJ1-4,14,.,TRBV6-5,TRBD1,CASTRGRGNEKLFF,TGTGCCAGCACGCGGGGCAGGGGGAATGAAAAACTGTTTTTT
TRBJ1-6,12,.,TRBV28,TRBD1,CASGTGNSPLHF,TGTGCCAGCGGGACAGGGAATTCACCCCTCCACTTT
TRBJ1-1,13,.,TRBV2,.,CASSDSGNTEAFF,TGTGCCAGCAGTGATTCGGGGAACACTGAAGCTTTCTTT
TRBJ1-2,14,.,TRBV9,.,CASSVGGIGYGYTF,TGTGCCAGCAGCGTCGGGGGGATTGGCTATGGCTACACCTTC
TRBJ2-3,15,.,TRBV10-2,TRBD2,CASSESGGGTDTQYF,TGCGCCAGCAGTGAGTCGGGGGGGGGCACAGATACGCAGTATTTT
TRBJ1-1,13,once,TRBV18,.,CASSPTGNREAFF,TGTGCCAGCTCACCTACAGGTAACCGTGAAGCTTTCTTT
TRBJ1-6,15,.,TRBV6-6,.,CASSYSTGGDSPLHF,TGTGCCAGCAGTTACTCGACTGGGGGCGATTCACCCCTCCACTTT
TRBJ1-6,13,few,TRBV4-1,TRBD1,CANPGTGDSPLHF,TGCGCCAACCCCGGGACAGGGGATTCACCCCTCCACTTT
TRBJ2-5,14,.,TRBV5-4,.,CASSLRGASETQYF,TGTGCCAGCAGCTTGCGGGGGGCGTCTGAGACCCAGTACTTC
TRBJ1-4,16,.,TRBV5-4,TRBD1,CASSLAFGQGSEKLFF,TGTGCCAGCAGCTTGGCCTTCGGACAGGGTAGTGAAAAACTGTTTTTT
TRBJ1-2,15,.,TRBV7-2,.,CASRLAGPPGYGYTF,TGTGCCAGCAGATTGGCGGGCCCTCCAGGCTATGGCTACACCTTC
TRBJ1-2,15,.,TRBV18,.,CASSPYTAEGYGYTF,TGTGCCAGCTCACCCTACACTGCTGAGGGCTATGGCTACACCTTC
TRBJ1-4,13,.,TRBV28,TRBD1,CASLGTANEKLFF,TGTGCCAGCCTCGGGACAGCTAATGAAAAACTGTTTTTT
TRBJ2-5,14,.,TRBV6-6,TRBD1,CASSPQGYQETQYF,TGTGCCAGCAGCCCACAGGGGTACCAAGAGACCCAGTACTTC
TRBJ1-1,13,.,TRBV6-2/TRBV6-3,.,CASSFTGLTEAFF,TGTGCCAGCAGTTTCACGGGATTAACCGAAGCTTTCTTT
TRBJ1-4,14,.,TRBV7-2,.,CASSLAQGFEKLFF,TGTGCCAGCAGCTTAGCCCAGGGGTTTGAAAAACTGTTTTTT
TRBJ1-5,15,.,TRBV7-2,.,CASSSRGGSNQPQHF,TGTGCCAGCAGCTCAAGGGGGGGGAGCAATCAGCCCCAGCATTTT
TRBJ2-2,15,.,TRBV9,.,CASSGRRGGTGELFF,TGTGCCAGCAGCGGAAGACGAGGGGGAACCGGGGAGCTGTTTTTT
TRBJ2-3,12,.,TRBV4-2,.,CASSPMTDTQYF,TGTGCCAGCAGCCCAATGACAGATACGCAGTATTTT
TRBJ1-4,15,.,TRBV2,.,CASRVDRGANEKLFF,TGTGCCAGCAGGGTGGACCGGGGGGCGAATGAAAAACTGTTTTTT
TRBJ1-1,14,.,TRBV27,.,CASSLRSSWTEAFF,TGTGCCAGCAGTCTCCGGTCGAGTTGGACTGAAGCTTTCTTT
TRBJ1-1,13,.,TRBV7-3,.,CASSSGQNTEAFF,TGTGCCAGCAGCTCAGGACAGAACACTGAAGCTTTCTTT